The 18 T cell receptor beta chains presented below share a single source sample, sequenced in a study of cytomegalovirus exposure and HLA in healthy donors. This PCR relied on a set of 60 Vbeta primers and 13 Jbeta primers. Here immunoSEQ multiplex PCR was the method, and the copy in TCRdb shows in-frame clones only, minus some. The sample holds roughly 200,000 clones, 79% seen once. The sample comprised PBMCs. Receptor source: a woman aged 30 to 39 in good health and CMV-seropositive.

The chain has TRBV6-5 and TRBJ2-7; 7 bases match TRBD1. The CDR3 contains 12 residues. CDR1 is MNHEY, CDR2 SVGAGI, per germline. Losses at the gene ends were 6 bases for V and 2 bases for J; bases not matched to a gene: 1. The CDR3 DNA reads as TGTGCCAGCAGCGGGACAGCCTACGAGCAGTACTTC. Its protein is CASSGTAYEQYF.

The V and J genes are TRBV6-1 and TRBJ1-3; D is unclear. The CDR3 loop spans 16 amino acids. Trimming took 2 bases from V and 0 from J, leaving 11 bases between them. Germline CDR1 and CDR2: MNHNS and SASEGT. Here the CDR3 DNA reads TGTGCCAGCAGTGAAACTATACTTTCCTCTGGAAACACCATATATTTT. It specifies CASSETILSSGNTIYF.

This CDR3 reads CATSKGRVGETQYF. The CDR3 region has the DNA TGTGCCACCAGCAAAGGCAGGGTGGGGGAGACCCAGTACTTC. The chain uses TRBV15 and TRBJ2-5; D possibly corresponds to TRBD1 (5 bases). V was shortened by 4 bases and J by 5 bases, with 14 bases between the two germline ends. Looked up from germline, CDR1 is LNHNV and CDR2 is YYDKDF (reference sequence). This CDR3 is built from 14 residues.

The V gene is TRBV30, the J gene TRBJ2-3, with D possibly TRBD1 on 6 matching bases. V lost 6 bases, J lost 5 bases, and 18 bases lay in between. CDR3 length: 14 amino acids. CDR1 and CDR2 (germline): GTSNPN, SVGIG (reference sequence). The CDR3 loop reads CACHRGQMGDTQYF. CDR3 nucleotides: TGTGCCTGCCATCGGGGACAAATGGGAGATACGCAGTATTTT.

V is TRBV6-5 and J is TRBJ2-1; weak D call: TRBD1 (6 bases). V was pared by 4 bases and J by 7 bases, with 17 bases between. The germline CDR1 and CDR2 sequences are MNHEY and SVGAGI. There are 15 residues in the CDR3. The CDR3 sequence is CASSSIGQHPNEQFF. The CDR3 nucleotides are TGTGCCAGCAGTTCGATCGGACAGCACCCGAATGAGCAGTTCTTC.

The CDR3 bases are TGTGCCAGCAGACTAGCGGGAGGGGAGACCCAGTACTTC. It specifies CASRLAGGETQYF. The chain uses TRBV27 and TRBJ2-5, with TRBD2 matching 13 bases. After removal of 6 bases from V and 5 bases from J, the junction contained 0 bases not matched to a gene. The V gene's germline CDR1 is MNHEY and CDR2 SMNVEV (reference sequence). CDR3 length: 13 amino acids.

The J gene is TRBJ2-7, the V gene TRBV7-8, with 7 bases aligning to TRBD2. Trimming removed 1 base from V and 2 bases from J; junction bases left unmatched: 2. Per germline, CDR1 SGHVS and CDR2 FQNEAQ. This CDR3 region has 14 residues. CDR3 nucleotide sequence: TGTGCCAGCAGCTTAGAAGGGACTACCTACGAGCAGTACTTC. Translation gives CASSLEGTTYEQYF.

The rearrangement uses TRBV7-6 and TRBJ1-5, with 8 nucleotides matching TRBD1. V was clipped by 5 bases and J by 1 base; unmatched bases: 13. Germline V gene lookup returns CDR1 SGHVS and CDR2 FNYEAQ. CDR3 length equals 18 residues. The DNA for the CDR3 is TGTGCCAGCAGCATGAACAGGGGGTCGGATTTGAGCAATCAGCCCCAGCATTTT. It translates to CASSMNRGSDLSNQPQHF.

This clone was found once. The V and J genes are TRBV6-6 and TRBJ2-1; 9 nucleotides align to TRBD2. V shed 0 bases, J shed 4 bases, and the junction held 4 bases outside the gene matches. Germline V gives CDR1 MNHNY, CDR2 SVGAGI (reference sequence). This CDR3 is built from 16 residues. CDR3 sequence (DNA): TGTGCCAGCAGTTACTCGGCGGGAGGGGAGTACAATGAGCAGTTCTTC. This codes for CASSYSAGGEYNEQFF.

This clone was detected only a few times. The chain combines TRBV6-6 with TRBJ2-7; 9 nucleotides agree with TRBD1. The CDR3 is made up of 15 amino acids. Trimming at V came to 4 bases and at J to 6 bases, leaving 10 bases not matched to a gene. Germline V CDR1 and CDR2: MNHNY, SVGAGI (reference sequence). The CDR3 here is CASSSTGTGLGEQYF. The CDR3 DNA reads as TGTGCCAGCAGTTCAACCGGGACAGGGTTGGGCGAGCAGTACTTC.

The V gene is TRBV7-8, the J gene TRBJ2-7; D is ambiguous. Germline CDR1 and CDR2: SGHVS and FQNEAQ. Deletions cut 5 bases from V and 7 bases from J, with 15 bases between. This CDR3 region has 13 residues. The CDR3 DNA sequence: TGTGCCAGCAGCACCAGAGCTAGTTTTGAGCAGTACTTC. As protein: CASSTRASFEQYF. The full variable domain, completed using reference TRBV7-8 and TRBJ2-7, is GAGVSQSPRYKVAKRGQDVALRCDPISGHVSLFWYQQALGQGPEFLTYFQNEAQLDKSGLPSDRFFAERPEGSVSTLKIQRTQQEDSAVYLCASSTRASFEQYFGPGTRLTVT.

This clone was seen a few times. The chain couples TRBV5-1 to TRBJ1-2; tentatively, D is TRBD1 (6 bases). V was shortened by 0 bases and J by 6 bases, with 18 bases between the two germline ends. CDR1 SGHRS and CDR2 YFSETQ come from the germline V gene. CDR3 size: 16 residues. CDR3 sequence reads: CASSLDQGSVTDGYTF. The CDR3 DNA is TGCGCCAGCAGCTTGGATCAGGGGTCCGTAACTGATGGCTACACCTTC. The whole variable domain, filled in from reference TRBV5-1 and TRBJ1-2, reads KAGVTQTPRYLIKTRGQQVTLSCSPISGHRSVSWYQQTPGQGLQFLFEYFSETQRNKGNFPGRFSGRQFSNSRSEMNVSTLELGDSALYLCASSLDQGSVTDGYTFGSGTRLTVV.

The chain uses TRBV27 and TRBJ2-1; maybe TRBD2 (6 bases). V was pared by 11 bases and J by 4 bases, with 18 bases between. CDR1 and CDR2 (germline): MNHEY, SMNVEV (reference sequence). The CDR3 runs 14 residues. The CDR3 DNA reads as TGTGCCTCCTCACAGGAGGGCCTTTACAATGAGCAGTTCTTC. Translation gives CASSQEGLYNEQFF.

The V gene is TRBV5-1, the J gene TRBJ1-4; the D gene is possibly TRBD1 (6 bases). Germline CDR1 reads SGHRS; CDR2 reads YFSETQ. CDR3 size: 15 residues. The V end lost 4 bases, the J end lost 8 bases, and 18 bases lay between the germline ends. The CDR3: CASSLGRGRGEKLFF. CDR3 DNA: TGCGCCAGCAGCCTTGGGCGGGGGCGCGGAGAAAAACTGTTTTTT.

The gene calls are TRBV5-4 and TRBJ2-5, with D perhaps matching TRBD2 (7 bases). This CDR3 spans 16 amino acids. Trimming stripped 0 bases from V and 4 bases from J, with 16 bases between. Germline V CDR1 and CDR2: SGHNT, YYREEE (reference sequence). CDR3 loop: CASSLEGGGPLETQYF. In DNA form, the CDR3 reads TGTGCCAGCAGCTTGGAAGGGGGGGGGCCTCTAGAGACCCAGTACTTC.

The chain is built from TRBV27 and TRBJ1-1; D possibly corresponds to TRBD1 (5 bases). V lost 1 base to trimming and J lost 1 base, with 10 bases between them. The CDR3 extends over 15 amino acids. Per the germline V gene, CDR1 is MNHEY and CDR2 is SMNVEV (reference sequence). CDR3 sequence reads: CASSLFGGSNTEAFF. In nucleotides, the CDR3 is TGTGCCAGCAGTTTATTCGGGGGTTCGAACACTGAAGCTTTCTTT.

V is TRBV2 and J is TRBJ2-1, with 9 positions matching TRBD2. This CDR3 has 17 amino acids. The J segment lost 7 bases and the V segment lost 1 base, leaving 11 bases of the junction unmatched. Germline CDR1 is SNHLY and CDR2 is FYNNEI. In DNA, the CDR3 is TGTGCCAGCAGTGAAGGCGCGGGGGGGTTAATAAGTAATGAGCAGTTCTTC. This gives the protein CASSEGAGGLISNEQFF.

The chain recombines TRBV7-6 with TRBJ2-7; TRBD1 matches at 8 bases. Germline V gene data show CDR1 as SGHVS and CDR2 as FNYEAQ. The CDR3 consists of 14 residues. V lost 6 bases, J lost 3 bases, and 7 bases stayed unmatched. The CDR3 here is CASSSTGVVYEQYF. CDR3 DNA sequence: TGTGCCAGCAGTTCGACAGGGGTGGTCTACGAGCAGTACTTC.